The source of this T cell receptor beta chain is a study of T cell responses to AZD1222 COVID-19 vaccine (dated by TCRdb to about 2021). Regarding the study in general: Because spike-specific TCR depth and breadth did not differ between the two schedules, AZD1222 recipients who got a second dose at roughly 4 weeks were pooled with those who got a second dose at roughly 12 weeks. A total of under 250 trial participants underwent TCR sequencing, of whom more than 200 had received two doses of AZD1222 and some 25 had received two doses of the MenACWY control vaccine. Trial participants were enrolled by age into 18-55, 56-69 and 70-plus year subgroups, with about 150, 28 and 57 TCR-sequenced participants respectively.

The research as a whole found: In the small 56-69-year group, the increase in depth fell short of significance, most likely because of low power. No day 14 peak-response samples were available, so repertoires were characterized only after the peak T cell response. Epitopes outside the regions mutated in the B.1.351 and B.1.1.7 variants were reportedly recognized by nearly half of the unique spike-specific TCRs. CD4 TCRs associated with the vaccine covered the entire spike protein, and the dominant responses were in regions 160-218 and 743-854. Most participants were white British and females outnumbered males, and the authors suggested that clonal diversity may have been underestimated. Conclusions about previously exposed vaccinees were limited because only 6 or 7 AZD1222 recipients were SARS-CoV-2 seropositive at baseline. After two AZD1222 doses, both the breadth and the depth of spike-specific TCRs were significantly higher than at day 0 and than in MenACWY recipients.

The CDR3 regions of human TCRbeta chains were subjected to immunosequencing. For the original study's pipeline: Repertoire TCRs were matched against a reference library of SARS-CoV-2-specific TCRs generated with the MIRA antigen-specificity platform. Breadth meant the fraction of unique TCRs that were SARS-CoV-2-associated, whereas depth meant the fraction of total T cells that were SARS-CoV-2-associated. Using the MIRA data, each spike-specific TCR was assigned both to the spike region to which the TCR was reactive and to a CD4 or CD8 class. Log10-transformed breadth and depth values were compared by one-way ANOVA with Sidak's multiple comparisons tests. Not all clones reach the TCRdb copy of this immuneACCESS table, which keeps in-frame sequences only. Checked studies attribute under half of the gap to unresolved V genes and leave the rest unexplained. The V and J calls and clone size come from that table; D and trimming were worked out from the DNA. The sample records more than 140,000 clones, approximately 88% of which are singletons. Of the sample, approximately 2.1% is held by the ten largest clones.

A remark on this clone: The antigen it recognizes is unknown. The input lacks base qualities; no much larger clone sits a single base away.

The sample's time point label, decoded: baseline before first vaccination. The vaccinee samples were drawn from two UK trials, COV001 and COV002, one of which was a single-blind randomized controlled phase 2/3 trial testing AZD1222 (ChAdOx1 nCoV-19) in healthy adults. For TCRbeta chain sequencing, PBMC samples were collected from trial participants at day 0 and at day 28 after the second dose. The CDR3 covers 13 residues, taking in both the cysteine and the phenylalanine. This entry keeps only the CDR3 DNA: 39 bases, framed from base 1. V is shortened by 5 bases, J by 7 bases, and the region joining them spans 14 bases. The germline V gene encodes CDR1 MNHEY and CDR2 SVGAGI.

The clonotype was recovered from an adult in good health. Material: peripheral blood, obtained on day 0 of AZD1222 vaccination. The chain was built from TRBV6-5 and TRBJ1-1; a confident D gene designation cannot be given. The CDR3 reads CASSRGEGYEAFF. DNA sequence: TGTGCCAGCAGTCGGGGAGAGGGATATGAAGCTTTCTTT.